These 20 T cell receptor beta chains came from one sample sequenced in a study of metastatic and nonmetastatic thyroid tumors. MiXCR re-clonotyped the PCR reads for TCRdb. The table has approximately 90,000 clones, roughly an eighth seen once; the top ten hold approximately 10%. Every patient underwent thyroid surgery untreated. The specimen sequenced was blood. These receptors were obtained from a female donor with papillary thyroid cancer or a benign thyroid nodule (not recorded which). Some clones in this sample may be carry-over from other donors' samples.

This clone occurred a few times. A much larger clone lies a single base off, so this may be a read error. J is TRBJ2-5 and V is TRBV7-2; 7 bases map to TRBD2. From germline, CDR1 is SGHTA and CDR2 FQGNSA. The CDR3 has 15 amino acids. The CDR3 spells CASSYQRDRLETRYF. The CDR3 DNA follows: TGTGCCAGCAGCTACCAGCGGGATCGGTTAGAGACCCGGTACTTC. The full variable domain, its missing parts supplied by reference TRBV7-2 and TRBJ2-5, is GAGVSQSPSNKVTEKGKDVELRCDPISGHTALYWYRQSLGQGLEFLIYFQGNSAPDKSGLPSDRFSAERTGGSVSTLTIQRTQQEDSAVYLCASSYQRDRLETRYFGPGTRLLVL.

This clone appeared many times. The rearrangement links TRBV28 to TRBJ2-3, with D tentatively TRBD2 (6 bases). V shed 8 bases and J shed 6 bases, with 12 bases lying between them. The CDR3 has 12 residues. Germline lookup yields CDR1 MDHEN and CDR2 SYDVKM. The CDR3 DNA sequence: TGTGCCAGCGGGAGGCCCCCGGATACGCAGTATTTT. Its protein product is CASGRPPDTQYF.

In this sample, this clone turned up many times. In DNA form, the CDR3 reads TGTGCCACCACCCCGGGGCCTAGCACAGATACGCAGTATTTT. Translated, it gives CATTPGPSTDTQYF. The genes are TRBV7-2 and TRBJ2-3; D might be TRBD1 or TRBD2, each matching 5 bases. Deletions cut 10 bases from V and 0 bases from J, with 14 bases between. The CDR3 consists of 14 residues. The germline gives CDR1 SGHTA, CDR2 FQGNSA.

This clone was recorded many times. The CDR3 DNA reads as TGTGCCAGCAGTGTTGGGGTGATCGGGCAGTACTTC. This codes for CASSVGVIGQYF. This rearrangement joins TRBV2 to TRBJ2-7; D is unresolved. The length of the CDR3 is 12 residues. The ends were cut back, 4 bases at V and 9 bases at J, with 13 bases in the middle. CDR1 and CDR2 from the germline V gene are SNHLY and FYNNEI. The full variable domain, in which reference TRBV2 and TRBJ2-7 provide the parts outside the CDR3, is EPEVTQTPSHQVTQMGQEVILRCVPISNHLYFYWYRQILGQKVEFLVSFYNNEISEKSEIFDDQFSVERPDGSNFTLKIRSTKLEDSAMYFCASSVGVIGQYFGPGTRLTVT.

This clone was counted at least ten times. The chain links TRBV7-9 to TRBJ2-7; no clear D gene. Germline loops: CDR1 SEHNR, CDR2 FQNEAQ (reference sequence). CDR3 length: 14 amino acids. Trimming took 4 bases from V and 5 from J, leaving 15 bases between them. The CDR3 sequence is CASSSSGEMDEQYF. CDR3 coding DNA: TGTGCCAGCAGCTCATCGGGTGAGATGGACGAGCAGTACTTC.

This clone was seen only a few times. A single base separates this from a much larger clone, so it may be a read error. The V call is TRBV20-1, the J call TRBJ2-2; maybe TRBD2 (7 bases). The CDR3 loop spans 14 amino acids. Germline CDR1 and CDR2: DFQATT and SNEGSKA (reference sequence). This CDR3 is CSARDRGATVELFF. CDR3 bases: TGCAGTGCTAGAGACCGGGGGGCCACCGTGGAGCTGTTTTTT.

This chain connects TRBV6-1 to TRBJ2-1; 9 bases map to TRBD2. Losses at the gene ends were 3 bases for V and 8 bases for J; bases not matched to a gene: 5. The CDR3 length is 14 residues. Germline V gene sequence: CDR1 MNHNS, CDR2 SASEGT. CDR3 sequence (DNA): TGTGCCAGCAGTGAGCTAGCGGGGTCGGATGAGCAGTTCTTC. Translation gives CASSELAGSDEQFF.

This chain connects TRBV7-3 to TRBJ2-5; 8 nucleotides match TRBD2. The germline gives CDR1 SGHTA, CDR2 FQGTGA. The CDR3 covers 14 residues. V shed 5 bases, J shed 5 bases, and the junction held 7 bases outside the gene matches. CDR3 sequence: CASSPSGGRETQYF. CDR3 coding DNA: TGTGCCAGCAGCCCCTCGGGCGGGAGGGAGACCCAGTACTTC.

A note on this clone: One junction end disagrees with the germline gene, perhaps due to a read error. The chain links TRBV9 to TRBJ2-1, with TRBD2 matching over 11 bases. Germline assignment: CDR1 SGDLS and CDR2 YYNGEE. The CDR3 loop spans 17 amino acids. CDR3 coding DNA: TGTGCCAGCAGCGTAGGGGGTTCTAGCGGGAGGTACAATGAGCGGTTCTTC. Translated: CASSVGGSSGRYNERFF.

The chain couples TRBV20-1 to TRBJ2-5; 9 bases fit TRBD1. The V and J ends lost 5 bases and 2 bases, in that order; junction bases with no gene match: 0. The CDR3 is made up of 12 amino acids. Germline V CDR1 and CDR2: DFQATT, SNEGSKA (reference sequence). In nucleotides, the CDR3 is TGCAGTGCTGACAGGGGGCAAGAGACCCAGTACTTC. Protein sequence: CSADRGQETQYF.

About this clone: One base away lies a much larger clone, so this may be a sequencing read error. The genes are TRBV19 and TRBJ2-7; 7 bases line up with TRBD2. The ends lost 3 bases at V and 5 bases at J; junction bases unmatched: 13. The CDR3 contains 16 residues. In germline, CDR1 is LNHDA, CDR2 SQIVND (reference sequence). CDR3 DNA sequence: TGTGCCAGTAGTATTGGCGGGGACTACCTAATCCACGAGCAGTACTTC. This translates into CASSIGGDYLIHEQYF. The full variable domain, rest sourced from reference TRBV19 and TRBJ2-7, is DGGITQSPKYLFRKEGQNVTLSCEQNLNHDAMYWYRQDPGQGLRLIYYSQIVNDFQKGDIAEGYSVSREKKESFPLTVTSAQKNPTAFYLCASSIGGDYLIHEQYFGPGTRLTVT.

This clone was seen a single time. Being one base from a much bigger clone, this may be a read error. Other nucleotide sequences from this sample produce the same CDR3. The chain carries TRBV14 and TRBJ2-2; D might be TRBD2 (7 bases). Germline-derived CDR1 and CDR2 are SGHDN and FVKESK. The CDR3 sequence is 14 residues long. CDR3 nucleotides: TGTGCCAGCACGGGGGGCGCAGACTCCGGTGAGCTGTTTTTT. This encodes CASTGGADSGELFF.

This clone was observed many times. The J gene is TRBJ1-2, the V gene TRBV10-3; D not resolved. The CDR3 covers 16 residues. Germline assignment: CDR1 ENHRY and CDR2 SYGVKD. V was clipped by 0 bases and J by 0 bases, with 11 bases between them. In DNA form, the CDR3 reads TGTGCCATCAGTGAGTCTCGGGGTACCGCTAACTATGGCTACACCTTC. Its translation: CAISESRGTANYGYTF.

This rearrangement joins TRBV5-1 to TRBJ2-1; 10 bases fit TRBD2. Trimming removed 1 base from V and 8 bases from J; junction bases left unmatched: 12. The CDR3 contains 17 residues. Germline CDR1 is SGHRS and CDR2 is YFSETQ. CDR3 sequence reads: CASSLLPGLAVGYEQFF. The CDR3 DNA reads as TGCGCCAGCAGCTTGCTCCCTGGACTAGCGGTAGGGTATGAGCAGTTCTTC.

This clone occurred many times. This chain uses TRBV6-1 with TRBJ1-1; D is possibly TRBD1 (6 bases). Germline lookup yields CDR1 MNHNS and CDR2 SASEGT. This CDR3 has 14 amino acids. The V end lost 6 bases, the J end lost 5 bases, and 16 bases lay between the germline ends. For the CDR3, the DNA is TGTGCCAGCAGGCAAAACAGGGATGGGACTGAAGCTTTCTTT. It translates to CASRQNRDGTEAFF.

This clone has ten or more counts. The chain joins TRBV18 to TRBJ2-7; the match to TRBD1 covers 7 bases. From germline, CDR1 is KGHSH and CDR2 LQKENI. This CDR3 region has 15 residues. V gave up 6 bases and J gave up 7 bases; unmatched junction bases: 15. The CDR3 bases are TGTGCCAGCTCGACTACCCCAGGGACAGCTGGAGAGCAGTACTTC. The encoded protein is CASSTTPGTAGEQYF. The full variable domain, with the rest looked up from reference TRBV18 and TRBJ2-7, is NAGVMQNPRHLVRRRGQEARLRCSPMKGHSHVYWYRQLPEEGLKFMVYLQKENIIDESGMPKERFSAEFPKEGPSILRIQQVVRGDSAAYFCASSTTPGTAGEQYFGPGTRLTVT.

In this sample, this clone turned up a few times. This sequence joins TRBV6-1 and TRBJ1-2, with TRBD1 matching over 8 bases. The CDR3 spans 13 residues. V shed 4 bases and J 4 bases; nucleotides not matched to a gene: 2. Germline-derived CDR1 and CDR2 are MNHNS and SASEGT. The CDR3 loop reads CASSGQGSYGYTF. Written as DNA, the CDR3 is TGTGCCAGCAGTGGACAGGGGAGCTATGGCTACACCTTC.

In its sample, this clone was seen many times. The rearrangement links TRBV9 to TRBJ2-2; 12 positions match TRBD2. The germline CDR1 and CDR2 sequences are SGDLS and YYNGEE. The CDR3 has 16 amino acids. The J segment lost 7 bases and the V segment lost 3 bases, leaving 7 bases of the junction unmatched. The CDR3 reads CASSDRTSGIVGELFF. The CDR3 DNA reads TGTGCCAGCAGCGACCGGACTAGCGGGATTGTCGGGGAGCTGTTTTTT.

This clone was counted at least ten times. The chain combines TRBV27 with TRBJ2-5; unclear D gene. The CDR3 sequence is 13 residues long. The ends were cut back, 2 bases at V and 2 bases at J, with 6 bases in the middle. The germline CDR1 and CDR2 sequences are MNHEY and SMNVEV (reference sequence). CDR3 bases: TGTGCCAGCAGTTTAACTCTTCAAGAGACCCAGTACTTC. It translates to CASSLTLQETQYF.

The chain has TRBV5-4 and TRBJ2-3; D remains ambiguous. The V end lost 0 bases, the J end lost 0 bases, and 11 bases lay between the germline ends. Germline values: CDR1 SGHNT, CDR2 YYREEE (reference sequence). The CDR3 loop spans 16 amino acids. CDR3 protein: CASSLAQSTSTDTQYF. CDR3 sequence (DNA): TGTGCCAGCAGCTTGGCCCAGTCTACTAGCACAGATACGCAGTATTTT.